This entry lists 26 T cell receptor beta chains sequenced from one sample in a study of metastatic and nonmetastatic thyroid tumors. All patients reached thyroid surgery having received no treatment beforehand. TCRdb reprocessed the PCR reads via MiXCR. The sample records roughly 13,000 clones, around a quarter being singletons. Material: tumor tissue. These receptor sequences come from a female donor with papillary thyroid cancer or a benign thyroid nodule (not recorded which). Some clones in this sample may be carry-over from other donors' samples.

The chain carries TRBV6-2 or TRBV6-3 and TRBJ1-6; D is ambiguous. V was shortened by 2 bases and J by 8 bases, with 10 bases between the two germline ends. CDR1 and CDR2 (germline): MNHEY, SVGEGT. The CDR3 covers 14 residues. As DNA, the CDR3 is TGTGCCAGCAGTTACGGGCGGCCTCATTCACCCCTCCACTTT. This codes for CASSYGRPHSPLHF.

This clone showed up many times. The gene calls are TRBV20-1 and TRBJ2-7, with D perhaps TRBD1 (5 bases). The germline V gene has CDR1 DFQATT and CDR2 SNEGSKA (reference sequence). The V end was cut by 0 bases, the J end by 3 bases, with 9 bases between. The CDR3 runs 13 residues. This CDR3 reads CSARDSRDYEQYF. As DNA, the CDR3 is TGCAGTGCTAGAGATAGCAGGGACTACGAGCAGTACTTC.

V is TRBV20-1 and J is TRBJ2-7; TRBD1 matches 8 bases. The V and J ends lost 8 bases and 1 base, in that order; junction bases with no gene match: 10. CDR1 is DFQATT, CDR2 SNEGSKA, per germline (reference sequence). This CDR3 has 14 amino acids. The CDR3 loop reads CSSTVTGESYEQYF. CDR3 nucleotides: TGCAGTTCTACCGTGACAGGGGAGTCCTACGAGCAGTACTTC.

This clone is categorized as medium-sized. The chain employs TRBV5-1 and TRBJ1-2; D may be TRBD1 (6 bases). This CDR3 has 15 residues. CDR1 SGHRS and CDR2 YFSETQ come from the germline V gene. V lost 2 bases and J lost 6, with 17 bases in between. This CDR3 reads CASSFGGGGVDGYTF. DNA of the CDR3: TGCGCCAGCAGCTTCGGAGGGGGAGGGGTGGATGGCTACACCTTC.

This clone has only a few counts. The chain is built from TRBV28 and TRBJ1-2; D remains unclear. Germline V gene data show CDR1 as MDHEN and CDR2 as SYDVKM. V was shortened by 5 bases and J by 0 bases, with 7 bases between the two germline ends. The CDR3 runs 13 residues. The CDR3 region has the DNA TGTGCCAGCAGTGGTAGGGCTAACTATGGCTACACCTTC. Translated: CASSGRANYGYTF.

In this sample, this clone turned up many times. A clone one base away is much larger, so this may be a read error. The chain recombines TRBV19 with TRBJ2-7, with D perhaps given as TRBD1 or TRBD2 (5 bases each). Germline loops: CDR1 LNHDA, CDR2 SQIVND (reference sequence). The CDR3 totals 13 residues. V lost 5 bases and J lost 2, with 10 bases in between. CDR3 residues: CASSGGVPYEQYF. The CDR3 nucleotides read TGTGCCAGTAGTGGGGGAGTGCCCTACGAGCAGTACTTC.

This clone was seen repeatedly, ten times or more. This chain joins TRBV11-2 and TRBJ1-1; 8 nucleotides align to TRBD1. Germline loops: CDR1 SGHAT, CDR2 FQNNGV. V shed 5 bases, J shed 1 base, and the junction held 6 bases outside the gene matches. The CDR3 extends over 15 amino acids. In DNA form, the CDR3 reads TGTGCCAGCAGCCCATCAACAGGGGGGAACACTGAAGCTTTCTTT. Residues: CASSPSTGGNTEAFF.

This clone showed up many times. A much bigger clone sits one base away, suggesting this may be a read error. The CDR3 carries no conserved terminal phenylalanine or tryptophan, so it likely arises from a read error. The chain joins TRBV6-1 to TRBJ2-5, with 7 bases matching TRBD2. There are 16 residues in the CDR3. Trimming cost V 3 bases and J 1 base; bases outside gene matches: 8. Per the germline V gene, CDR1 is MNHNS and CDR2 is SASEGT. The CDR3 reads CASSESSGFSQETQYI. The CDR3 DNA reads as TGTGCCAGCAGTGAGTCTAGCGGTTTCTCCCAAGAGACCCAGTACATC.

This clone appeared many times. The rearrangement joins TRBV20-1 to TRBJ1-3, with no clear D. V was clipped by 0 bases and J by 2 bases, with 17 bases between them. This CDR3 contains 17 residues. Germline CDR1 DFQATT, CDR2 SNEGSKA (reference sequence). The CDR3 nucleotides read TGCAGTGCTAGAGACCTATACACTGGGTTCCCTGGAAACACCATATATTTT. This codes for CSARDLYTGFPGNTIYF.

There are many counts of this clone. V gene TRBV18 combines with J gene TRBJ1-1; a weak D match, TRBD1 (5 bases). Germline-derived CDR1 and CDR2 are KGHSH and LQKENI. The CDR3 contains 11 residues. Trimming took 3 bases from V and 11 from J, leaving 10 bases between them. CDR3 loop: CASSPRTRAFF. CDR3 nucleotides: TGTGCCAGCTCACCCAGGACAAGGGCTTTCTTT.

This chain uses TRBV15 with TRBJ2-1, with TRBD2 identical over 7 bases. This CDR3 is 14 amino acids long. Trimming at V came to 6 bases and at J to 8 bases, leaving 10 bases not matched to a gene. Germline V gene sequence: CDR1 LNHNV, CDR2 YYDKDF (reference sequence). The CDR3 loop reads CATRRSGLEDEQFF. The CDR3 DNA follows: TGTGCCACCAGAAGATCCGGACTAGAGGATGAGCAGTTCTTC. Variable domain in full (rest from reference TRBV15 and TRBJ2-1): DAMVIQNPRYQVTQFGKPVTLSCSQTLNHNVMYWYQQKSSQAPKLLFHYYDKDFNNEADTPDNFQSRRPNTSFCFLDIRSPGLGDTAMYLCATRRSGLEDEQFFGPGTRLTVL.

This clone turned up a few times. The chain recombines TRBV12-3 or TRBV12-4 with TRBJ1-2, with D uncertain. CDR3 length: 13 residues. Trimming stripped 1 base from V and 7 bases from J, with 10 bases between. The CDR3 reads CASSLDWSSGYTF. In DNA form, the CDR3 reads TGTGCCAGCAGTTTAGACTGGAGTAGTGGCTACACCTTC.

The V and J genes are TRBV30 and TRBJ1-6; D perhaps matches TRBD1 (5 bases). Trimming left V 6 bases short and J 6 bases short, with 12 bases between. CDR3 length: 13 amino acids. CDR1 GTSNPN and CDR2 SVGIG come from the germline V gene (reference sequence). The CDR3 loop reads CACRGEFNSPLHF. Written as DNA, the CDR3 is TGTGCCTGTAGAGGGGAGTTTAATTCACCCCTCCACTTT.

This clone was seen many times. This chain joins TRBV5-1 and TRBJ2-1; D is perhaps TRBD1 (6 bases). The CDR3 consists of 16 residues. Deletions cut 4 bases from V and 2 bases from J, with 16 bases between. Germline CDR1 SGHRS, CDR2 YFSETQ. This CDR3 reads CASSLSTGAPYNEQFF. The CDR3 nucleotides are TGCGCCAGCAGCCTCTCGACAGGCGCACCCTACAATGAGCAGTTCTTC. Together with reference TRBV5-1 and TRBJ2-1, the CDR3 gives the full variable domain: KAGVTQTPRYLIKTRGQQVTLSCSPISGHRSVSWYQQTPGQGLQFLFEYFSETQRNKGNFPGRFSGRQFSNSRSEMNVSTLELGDSALYLCASSLSTGAPYNEQFFGPGTRLTVL.

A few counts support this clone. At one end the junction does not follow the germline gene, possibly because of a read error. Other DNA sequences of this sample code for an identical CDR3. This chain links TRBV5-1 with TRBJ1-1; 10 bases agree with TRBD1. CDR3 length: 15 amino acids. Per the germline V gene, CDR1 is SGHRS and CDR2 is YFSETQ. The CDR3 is CASSLGQGSYTEAFF. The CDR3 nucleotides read TGCGCCAGCAGCCTGGGACAGGGGTCGTACACCGAAGCTTTCTTT.

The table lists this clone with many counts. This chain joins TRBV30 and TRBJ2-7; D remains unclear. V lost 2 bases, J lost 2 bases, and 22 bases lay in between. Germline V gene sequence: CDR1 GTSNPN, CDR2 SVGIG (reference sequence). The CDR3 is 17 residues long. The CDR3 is CAWSPPITAGTAYEQYF. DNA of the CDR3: TGTGCCTGGAGTCCCCCAATCACAGCAGGTACCGCCTACGAGCAGTACTTC.

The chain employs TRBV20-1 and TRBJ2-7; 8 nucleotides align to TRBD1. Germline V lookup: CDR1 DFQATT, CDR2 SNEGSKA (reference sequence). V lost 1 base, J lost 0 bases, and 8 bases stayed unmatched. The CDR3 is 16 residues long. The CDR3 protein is CSARAPGQDFSYEQYF. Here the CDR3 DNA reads TGCAGTGCTAGAGCACCGGGACAGGACTTCTCCTACGAGCAGTACTTC.

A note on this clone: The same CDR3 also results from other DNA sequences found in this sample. CDR3 in DNA: TGTGCCAGCAGCTCCCCCTCTGGAACAGATACGCAGTATTTT. This encodes CASSSPSGTDTQYF. J is TRBJ2-3 and V is TRBV5-4; D gene unclear. CDR1 SGHNT and CDR2 YYREEE come from the germline V gene (reference sequence). Trimming took off 3 bases at V and 3 bases at J, with 11 bases between the two ends. The CDR3 spans 14 residues.

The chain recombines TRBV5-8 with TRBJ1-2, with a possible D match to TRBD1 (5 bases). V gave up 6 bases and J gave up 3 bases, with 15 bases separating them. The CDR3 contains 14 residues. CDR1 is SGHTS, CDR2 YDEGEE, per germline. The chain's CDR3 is CASTLLQAHYGYTF. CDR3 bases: TGTGCCAGCACCTTATTACAGGCTCACTATGGCTACACCTTC.

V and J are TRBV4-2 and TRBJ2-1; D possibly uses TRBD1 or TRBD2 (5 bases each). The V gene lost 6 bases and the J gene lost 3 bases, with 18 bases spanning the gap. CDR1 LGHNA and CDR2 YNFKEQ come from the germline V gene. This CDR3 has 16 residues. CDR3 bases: TGTGCCAGCAGATCTGAGGGGAGCGCTGGCTACAATGAGCAGTTCTTC. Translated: CASRSEGSAGYNEQFF.

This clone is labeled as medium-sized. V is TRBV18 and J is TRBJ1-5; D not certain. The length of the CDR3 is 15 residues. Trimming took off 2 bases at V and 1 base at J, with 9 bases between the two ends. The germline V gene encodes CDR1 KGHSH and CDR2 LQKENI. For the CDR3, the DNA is TGTGCCAGCTCACCAGCAGGAGAAAGCAATCAGCCCCAGCATTTT. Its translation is CASSPAGESNQPQHF.

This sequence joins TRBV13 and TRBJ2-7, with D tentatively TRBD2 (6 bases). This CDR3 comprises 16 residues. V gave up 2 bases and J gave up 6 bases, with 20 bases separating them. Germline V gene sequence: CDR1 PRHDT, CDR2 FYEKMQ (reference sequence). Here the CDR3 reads CASSLTSGTRKGEQYV. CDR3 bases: TGTGCCAGCAGCTTAACCTCCGGGACTCGCAAGGGCGAGCAGTACGTC.

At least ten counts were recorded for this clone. CDR3 residues: CASSQDATSTDTQYF. CDR3 DNA sequence: TGTGCCAGCAGCCAAGATGCTACTAGCACAGATACGCAGTATTTT. The genes are TRBV3-1 and TRBJ2-3; D uncertain. With 0 bases removed from V and 0 bases from J, the gap between germline ends came to 7 bases. This CDR3 has 15 amino acids. CDR1 is LGHDT, CDR2 YNNKEL, per germline (reference sequence).

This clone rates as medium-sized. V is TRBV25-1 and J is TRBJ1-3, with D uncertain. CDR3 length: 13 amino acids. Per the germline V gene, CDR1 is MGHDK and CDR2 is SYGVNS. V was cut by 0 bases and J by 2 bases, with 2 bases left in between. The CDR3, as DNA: TGTGCCAGCAGTGAATATACTGGAAACACCATATATTTT. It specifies CASSEYTGNTIYF.

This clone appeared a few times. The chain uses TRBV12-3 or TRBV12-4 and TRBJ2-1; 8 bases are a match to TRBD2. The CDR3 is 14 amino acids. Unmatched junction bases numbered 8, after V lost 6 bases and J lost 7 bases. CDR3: CASSPGLDVNEQFF. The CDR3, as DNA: TGTGCCAGCAGCCCGGGACTAGATGTTAATGAGCAGTTCTTC.

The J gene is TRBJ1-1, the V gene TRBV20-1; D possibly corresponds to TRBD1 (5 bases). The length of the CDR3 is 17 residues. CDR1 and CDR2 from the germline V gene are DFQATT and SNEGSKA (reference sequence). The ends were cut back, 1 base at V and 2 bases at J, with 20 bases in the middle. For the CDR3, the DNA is TGCAGTGCTAGAGGACCCTTGCGGGGCAGCCAAAACACTGAAGCTTTCTTT. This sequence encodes CSARGPLRGSQNTEAFF.